This paragraph reports one T cell receptor beta chain. The source of the sample is a study of shared clonotypes between healthy human individuals. The repertoire was sequenced with immunoSEQ multiplex PCR; TCRdb's copy has only in-frame clones and lacks some. The sample has around 1.5 million clones; 98% are singletons. The germline gives CDR1 SEHNR, CDR2 FQNEAQ (reference sequence). V dropped 6 bases and J dropped 3; count of bases not matched to a gene: 19. The CDR3 is 18 residues long. The sample was naive CD4+ T cells sorted from blood. Subset denoted: CD45RA+ positively selected. This chain links TRBV7-9 with TRBJ2-5; 7 nucleotides agree with TRBD2. The sequence was collected from a man in his thirties or forties in good health. The CDR3 DNA sequence: TGTGCCAGCAGTAGAGAACTTGTTGCGGGGGACCTGAAAGAGACCCAGTACTTC. This codes for CASSRELVAGDLKETQYF.